This TCR beta chain was retrieved from a study of identical twins' blood T cells. Study summary: Roughly 50 million reads covered roughly six alpha-chain and roughly six beta-chain libraries.

Points from the study as a whole: Twin repertoire similarity may partly reflect shared environment. Abundant TCRbeta CDR3s overlapped more between twins than with unrelated donors.

After removal of 2 bases from V and 5 bases from J, the junction contained 11 bases not matched to a gene. Germline CDR1 and CDR2: MNHEY and SMNVEV (reference sequence). The CDR3 is 17 residues long. From the 5' RACE reads, TCRdb called clonotypes with MiXCR, one entry per CDR3 protein. The sample records hundreds of thousands of distinct CDR3 sequences, about 28% being singletons. This clonotype was counted only a few times. As yet, its antigen is unknown. Sequencing input: PBMCs. This chain links TRBV27 with TRBJ2-3; 9 nucleotides align to TRBD1. The source of this sequence is a woman aged 18-49 years in good health. The CDR3 reads CASSLPTGDRVKDTQYF. The DNA of the CDR3 is TGTGCCAGCAGTTTACCGACAGGGGACAGGGTCAAAGATACGCAGTATTTT.